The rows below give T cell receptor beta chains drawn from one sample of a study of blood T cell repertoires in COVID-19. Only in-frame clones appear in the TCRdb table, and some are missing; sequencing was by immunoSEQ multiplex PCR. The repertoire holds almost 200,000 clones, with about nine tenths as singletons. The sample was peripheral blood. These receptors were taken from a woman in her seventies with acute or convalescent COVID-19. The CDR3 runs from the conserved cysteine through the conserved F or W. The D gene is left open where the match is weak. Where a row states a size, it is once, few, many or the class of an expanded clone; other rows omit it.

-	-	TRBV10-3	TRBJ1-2	CAIKPGQIEPRDGYTF	TGTGCCATCAAGCCGGGACAAATCGAGCCTCGTGATGGCTACACCTTC
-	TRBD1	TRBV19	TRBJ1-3	CASSTRQGARSGNTIYF	TGTGCCAGTAGTACTCGACAGGGGGCGCGTTCTGGAAACACCATATATTTT
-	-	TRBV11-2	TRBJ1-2	CASSFPLAAGGYTF	TGTGCCAGCAGCTTTCCGCTCGCTGCGGGTGGCTACACCTTC
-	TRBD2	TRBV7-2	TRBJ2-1	CASSPGGSYNEQFF	TGTGCCAGCAGCCCCGGGGGGTCCTACAATGAGCAGTTCTTC
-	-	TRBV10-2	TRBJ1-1	CASSEPARRTEAFF	TGCGCCAGCAGTGAGCCGGCCAGGCGCACTGAAGCTTTCTTT
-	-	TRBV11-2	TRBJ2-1	CASSLASPYNEQFF	TGTGCCAGCAGCTTAGCGAGCCCCTACAATGAGCAGTTCTTC
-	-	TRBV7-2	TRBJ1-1	CASSLIDETEAFF	TGTGCCAGCAGCTTAATCGATGAGACTGAAGCTTTCTTT
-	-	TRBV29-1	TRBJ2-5	CSVENPRGGETQYF	TGCAGCGTTGAAAACCCCAGGGGTGGTGAGACCCAGTACTTC
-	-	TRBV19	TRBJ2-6	CASWGPSGANVLTF	TGTGCCAGCTGGGGCCCCTCTGGGGCCAACGTCCTGACTTTC
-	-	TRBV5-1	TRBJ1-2	CASSAQGHGYTF	TGCGCCAGCAGCGCTCAGGGTCATGGCTACACCTTC
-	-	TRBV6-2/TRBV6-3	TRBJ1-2	CASSYPGIRHYGYTF	TGTGCCAGCAGTTACCCTGGTATCAGGCACTATGGCTACACCTTC
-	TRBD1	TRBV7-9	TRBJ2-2	CASISGTDANTGELFF	TGTGCCAGCATCTCCGGGACAGACGCGAACACCGGGGAGCTGTTTTTT
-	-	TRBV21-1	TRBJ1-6	CASSKGLTPLHF	TGTGCCAGCAGCAAGGGGCTTACGCCCCTCCACTTT
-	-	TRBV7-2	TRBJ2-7	CASSLGGPLYEQYF	TGTGCCAGCAGCTTAGGAGGGCCCCTCTACGAGCAGTACTTC
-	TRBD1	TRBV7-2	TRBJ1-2	CASSTPGQGVTYGYTF	TGTGCCAGCAGCACACCGGGACAGGGGGTAACCTATGGCTACACCTTC
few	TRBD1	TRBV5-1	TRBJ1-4	CASSLEDPRGEKLFF	TGCGCCAGCAGCTTGGAGGACCCCAGGGGGGAAAAACTGTTTTTT
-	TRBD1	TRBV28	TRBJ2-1	CASSGQGAGNEQFF	TGTGCCAGCAGTGGACAGGGGGCGGGGAATGAGCAGTTCTTC
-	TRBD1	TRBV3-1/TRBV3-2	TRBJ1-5	CASSQGDSGNQPQHF	TGTGCCAGCAGCCAAGGGGACAGTGGGAATCAGCCCCAGCATTTT
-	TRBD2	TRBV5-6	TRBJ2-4	CASSWRSALAGVEPYF	TGTGCCAGCAGCTGGCGTTCGGCGCTAGCGGGAGTGGAGCCTTACTTC
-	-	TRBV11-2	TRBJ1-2	CASSLQGRSSYGYTF	TGTGCCAGCAGCTTACAGGGTAGAAGTAGCTATGGCTACACCTTC
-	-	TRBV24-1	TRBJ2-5	CATSDPGGQETQYF	TGTGCCACCAGTGACCCCGGAGGGCAGGAGACCCAGTACTTC
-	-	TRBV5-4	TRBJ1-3	CASSFRSRNTIYF	TGTGCCAGCAGCTTTAGAAGTCGGAACACCATATATTTT
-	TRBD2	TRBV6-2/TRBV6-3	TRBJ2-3	CASSSRAGGQPQTQYF	TGTGCCAGCAGTTCCCGTGCGGGGGGCCAGCCGCAAACGCAGTATTTT
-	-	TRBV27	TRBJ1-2	CASSLRRVNFYGYTF	TGTGCCAGCAGTTTAAGGAGGGTTAACTTCTATGGCTACACCTTC
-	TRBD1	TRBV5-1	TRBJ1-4	CASSIGQGNEKLFF	TGCGCCAGCAGCATAGGACAGGGGAATGAAAAACTGTTTTTT
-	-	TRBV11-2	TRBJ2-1	CASSRAGLANEQFF	TGTGCCAGCAGCAGGGCCGGGCTAGCCAATGAGCAGTTCTTC
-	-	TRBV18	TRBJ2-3	CASSPLAATILDTQYF	TGTGCCAGCTCCCCACTTGCTGCAACTATCTTGGATACGCAGTATTTT
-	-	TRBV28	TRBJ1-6	CASRLDRFSSYNSPLHF	TGTGCCAGCAGGTTGGACAGATTTAGCTCCTATAATTCACCCCTCCACTTT
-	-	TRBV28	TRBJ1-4	CASGRPGLGEKLFF	TGTGCCAGTGGGAGACCGGGCCTGGGTGAAAAACTGTTTTTT
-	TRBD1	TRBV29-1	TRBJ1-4	CSVRTGDEKLFF	TGCAGCGTTCGGACAGGGGACGAAAAACTGTTTTTT
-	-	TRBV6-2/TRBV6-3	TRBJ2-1	CASSYGDSYNEQFF	TGTGCCAGCAGTTACGGAGACTCCTACAATGAGCAGTTCTTC
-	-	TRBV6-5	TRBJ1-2	CASRLDSLFGYTF	TGTGCCAGCAGACTGGACAGTCTGTTTGGCTACACCTTC
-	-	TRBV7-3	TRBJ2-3	CASSLRGFPDTQYF	TGTGCCAGCAGCTTACGAGGGTTCCCAGATACGCAGTATTTT
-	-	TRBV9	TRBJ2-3	CASSHTDLRDTQYF	TGTGCCAGCAGCCATACCGACTTGAGGGATACGCAGTATTTT
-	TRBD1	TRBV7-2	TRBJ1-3	CASSPRQGSGNTIYF	TGTGCCAGCAGCCCCAGACAGGGTTCTGGAAACACCATATATTTT